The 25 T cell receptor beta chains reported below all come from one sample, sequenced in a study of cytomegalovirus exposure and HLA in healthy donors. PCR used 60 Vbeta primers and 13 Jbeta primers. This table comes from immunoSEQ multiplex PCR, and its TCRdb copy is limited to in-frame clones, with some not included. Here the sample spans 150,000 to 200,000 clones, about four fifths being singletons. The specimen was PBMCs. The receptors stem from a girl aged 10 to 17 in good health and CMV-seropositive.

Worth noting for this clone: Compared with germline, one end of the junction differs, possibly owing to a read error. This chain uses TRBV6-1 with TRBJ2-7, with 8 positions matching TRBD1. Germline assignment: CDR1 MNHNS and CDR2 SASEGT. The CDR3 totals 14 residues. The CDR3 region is CASRSTGGPYEQYF. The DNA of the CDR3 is TGTGCCAGCAGATCAACAGGGGGGCCCTACGAACAGTACTTC.

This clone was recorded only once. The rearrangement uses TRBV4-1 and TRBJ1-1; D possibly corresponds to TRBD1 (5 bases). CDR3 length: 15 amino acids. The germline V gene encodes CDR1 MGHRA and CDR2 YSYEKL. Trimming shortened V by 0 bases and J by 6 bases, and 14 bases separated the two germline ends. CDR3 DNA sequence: TGCGCCAGCAGCCAAGAAAGGCCGGGGGTGGCTGAAGCTTTCTTT. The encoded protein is CASSQERPGVAEAFF.

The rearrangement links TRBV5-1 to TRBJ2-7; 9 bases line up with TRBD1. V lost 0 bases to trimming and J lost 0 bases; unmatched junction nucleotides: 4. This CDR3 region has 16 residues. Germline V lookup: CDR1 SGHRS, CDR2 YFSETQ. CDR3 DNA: TGCGCCAGCAGCTTGGAGCCGGGACAGGGCTCCTACGAGCAGTACTTC. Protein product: CASSLEPGQGSYEQYF.

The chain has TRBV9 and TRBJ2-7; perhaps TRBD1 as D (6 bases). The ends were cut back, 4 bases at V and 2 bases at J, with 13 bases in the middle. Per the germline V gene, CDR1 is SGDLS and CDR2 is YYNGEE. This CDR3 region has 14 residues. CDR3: CASSRAGTTYEQYF. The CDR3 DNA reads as TGTGCCAGCAGCCGAGCCGGGACAACCTACGAGCAGTACTTC.

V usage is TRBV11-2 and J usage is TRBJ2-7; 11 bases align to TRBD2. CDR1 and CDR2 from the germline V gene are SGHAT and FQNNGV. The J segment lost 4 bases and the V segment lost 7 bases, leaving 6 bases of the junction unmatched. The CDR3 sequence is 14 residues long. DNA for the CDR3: TGTGCCAGCAAAAGACTAGCGGGGTTTTACGAGCAGTACTTC. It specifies CASKRLAGFYEQYF. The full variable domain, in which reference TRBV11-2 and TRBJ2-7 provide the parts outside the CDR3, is EAGVAQSPRYKIIEKRQSVAFWCNPISGHATLYWYQQILGQGPKLLIQFQNNGVVDDSQLPKDRFSAERLKGVDSTLKIQPAKLEDSAVYLCASKRLAGFYEQYFGPGTRLTVT.

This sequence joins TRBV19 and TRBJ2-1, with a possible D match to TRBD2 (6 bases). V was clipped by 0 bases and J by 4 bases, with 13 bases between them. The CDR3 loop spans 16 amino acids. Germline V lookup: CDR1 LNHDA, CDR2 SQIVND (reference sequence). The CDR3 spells CASSIDWGVGYNEQFF. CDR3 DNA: TGTGCCAGTAGTATAGATTGGGGGGTTGGATACAATGAGCAGTTCTTC.

DNA for the CDR3: TGCGCCAGCAGCGAGGGGGACAGGGGGGAGACCCAGTACTTC. It codes for CASSEGDRGETQYF. The chain has TRBV5-1 and TRBJ2-5; TRBD1 matches at 11 bases. CDR1 is SGHRS, CDR2 YFSETQ, per germline. J lost 5 bases, V lost 4 bases, and 4 bases had no gene match. There are 14 residues in the CDR3. Looking up the rest from reference TRBV5-1 and TRBJ2-5 gives the full variable domain: KAGVTQTPRYLIKTRGQQVTLSCSPISGHRSVSWYQQTPGQGLQFLFEYFSETQRNKGNFPGRFSGRQFSNSRSEMNVSTLELGDSALYLCASSEGDRGETQYFGPGTRLLVL.

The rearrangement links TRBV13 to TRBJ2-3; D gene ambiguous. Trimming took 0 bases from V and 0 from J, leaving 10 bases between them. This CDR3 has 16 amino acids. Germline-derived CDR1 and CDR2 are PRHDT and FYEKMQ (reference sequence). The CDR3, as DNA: TGTGCCAGCAGCTTAGGCCCCAGCGAGAGCACAGATACGCAGTATTTT. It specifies CASSLGPSESTDTQYF.

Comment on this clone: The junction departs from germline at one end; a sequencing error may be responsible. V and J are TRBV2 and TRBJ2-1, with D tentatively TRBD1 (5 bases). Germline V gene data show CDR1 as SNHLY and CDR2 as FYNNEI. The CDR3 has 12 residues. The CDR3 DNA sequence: TGTGCCAGCAGTCCGACAGACAATGAGCAGCTCTTC. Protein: CASSPTDNEQLF. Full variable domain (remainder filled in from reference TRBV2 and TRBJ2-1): EPEVTQTPSHQVTQMGQEVILRCVPISNHLYFYWYRQILGQKVEFLVSFYNNEISEKSEIFDDQFSVERPDGSNFTLKIRSTKLEDSAMYFCASSPTDNEQLFGPGTRLTVL.

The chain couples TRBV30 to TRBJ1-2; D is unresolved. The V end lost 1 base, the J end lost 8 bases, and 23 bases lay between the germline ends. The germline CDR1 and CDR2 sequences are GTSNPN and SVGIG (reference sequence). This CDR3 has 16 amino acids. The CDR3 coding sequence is TGTGCCTGGAGTGACCCTTATGATTTTACCTGGCGGGGCTACACCTTC. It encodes CAWSDPYDFTWRGYTF.

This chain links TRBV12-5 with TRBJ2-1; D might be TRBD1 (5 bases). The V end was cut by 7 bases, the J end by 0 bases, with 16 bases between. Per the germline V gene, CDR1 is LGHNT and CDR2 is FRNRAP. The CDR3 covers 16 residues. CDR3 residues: CASAPRGLSSYNEQFF. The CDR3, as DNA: TGTGCTAGTGCCCCAAGGGGCCTGAGCTCCTACAATGAGCAGTTCTTC.

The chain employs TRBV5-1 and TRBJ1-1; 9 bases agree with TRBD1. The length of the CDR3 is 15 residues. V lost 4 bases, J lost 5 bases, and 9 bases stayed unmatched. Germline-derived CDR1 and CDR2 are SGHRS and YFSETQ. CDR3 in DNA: TGCGCCAGCAGCCTACAGGGACAGGGCTTAACTGAAGCTTTCTTT. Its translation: CASSLQGQGLTEAFF.

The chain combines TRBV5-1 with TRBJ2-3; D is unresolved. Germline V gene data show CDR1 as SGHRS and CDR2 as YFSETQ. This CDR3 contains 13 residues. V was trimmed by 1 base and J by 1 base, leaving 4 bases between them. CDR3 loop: CASSLQGTDTQYF. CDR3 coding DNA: TGCGCCAGCAGCTTGCAGGGCACAGATACGCAGTATTTT.

In DNA, the CDR3 is TGTGCCAGCAGCTTCGCAGGGTATTTGAACTATGGCTACACCTTC. It codes for CASSFAGYLNYGYTF. This chain connects TRBV7-9 to TRBJ1-2, with D possibly TRBD1 on 5 matching bases. The CDR3 loop spans 15 amino acids. Trimming took 3 bases from V and 2 from J, leaving 13 bases between them. Germline V gene lookup returns CDR1 SEHNR and CDR2 FQNEAQ (reference sequence).

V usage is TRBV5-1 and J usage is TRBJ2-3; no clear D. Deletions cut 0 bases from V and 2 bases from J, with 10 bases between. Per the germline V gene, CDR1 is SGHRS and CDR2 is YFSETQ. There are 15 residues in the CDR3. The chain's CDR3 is CASSLGPLNTDTQYF. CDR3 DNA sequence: TGCGCCAGCAGCTTGGGCCCCCTAAACACAGATACGCAGTATTTT.

CDR3 DNA sequence: TGTGCCAGCAGTTTTGGAGGGCAGGGCAATCAGCCCCAGCATTTT. As protein: CASSFGGQGNQPQHF. The J gene is TRBJ1-5, the V gene TRBV28; D not certain. The CDR3 covers 15 residues. The germline gives CDR1 MDHEN, CDR2 SYDVKM. V gave up 3 bases and J gave up 2 bases, with 11 bases separating them.

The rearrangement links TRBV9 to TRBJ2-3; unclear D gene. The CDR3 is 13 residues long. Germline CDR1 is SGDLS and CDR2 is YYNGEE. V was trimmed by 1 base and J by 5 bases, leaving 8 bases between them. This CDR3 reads CASSVTVIDTQYF. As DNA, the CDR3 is TGTGCCAGCAGCGTAACAGTGATAGATACGCAGTATTTT.

CDR3: CASTNRGADTQYF. The CDR3 DNA follows: TGTGCCAGCACCAACAGGGGTGCAGATACGCAGTATTTT. The chain combines TRBV6-1 with TRBJ2-3; 7 nucleotides agree with TRBD1. This CDR3 is 13 amino acids long. The trim removed 7 bases at V and 4 bases at J, leaving 5 bases unmatched. Germline V gene data show CDR1 as MNHNS and CDR2 as SASEGT.

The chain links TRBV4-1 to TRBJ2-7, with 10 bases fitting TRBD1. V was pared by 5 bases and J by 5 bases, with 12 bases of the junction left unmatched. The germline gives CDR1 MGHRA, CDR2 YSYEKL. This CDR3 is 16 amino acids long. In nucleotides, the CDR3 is TGCGCCAGCAGCTTCATTCTCGGGACAGGGGAGGACGAGCAGTACTTC. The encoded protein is CASSFILGTGEDEQYF.

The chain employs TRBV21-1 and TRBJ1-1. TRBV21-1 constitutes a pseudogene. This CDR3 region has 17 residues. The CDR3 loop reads CASSTKPSGVKNTEAFF. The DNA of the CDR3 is TGTGCCAGCAGCACAAAGCCCTCGGGGGTGAAGAACACTGAAGCTTTCTTT.

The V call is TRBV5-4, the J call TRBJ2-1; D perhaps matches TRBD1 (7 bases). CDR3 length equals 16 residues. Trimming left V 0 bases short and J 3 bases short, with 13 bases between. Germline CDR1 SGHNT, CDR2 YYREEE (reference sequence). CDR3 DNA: TGTGCCAGCAGCTTGGGGCAGGGGGACTTCTACAATGAGCAGTTCTTC. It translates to CASSLGQGDFYNEQFF.

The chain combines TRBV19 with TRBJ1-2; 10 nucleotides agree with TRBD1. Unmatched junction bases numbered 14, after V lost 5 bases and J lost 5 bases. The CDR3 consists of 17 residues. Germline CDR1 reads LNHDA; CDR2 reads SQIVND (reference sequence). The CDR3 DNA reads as TGTGCCAGTAGTTTTTCCGAGACAGGGGGCCGAGTGTATGGCTACACCTTC. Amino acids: CASSFSETGGRVYGYTF.

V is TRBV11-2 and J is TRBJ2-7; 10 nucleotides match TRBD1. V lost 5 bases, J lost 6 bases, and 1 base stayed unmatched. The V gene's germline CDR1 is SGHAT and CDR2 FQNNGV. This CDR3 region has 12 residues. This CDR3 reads CASSRQGAEQYF. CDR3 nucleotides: TGTGCCAGCAGCAGACAGGGGGCCGAGCAGTACTTC. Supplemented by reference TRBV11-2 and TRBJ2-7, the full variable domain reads EAGVAQSPRYKIIEKRQSVAFWCNPISGHATLYWYQQILGQGPKLLIQFQNNGVVDDSQLPKDRFSAERLKGVDSTLKIQPAKLEDSAVYLCASSRQGAEQYFGPGTRLTVT.

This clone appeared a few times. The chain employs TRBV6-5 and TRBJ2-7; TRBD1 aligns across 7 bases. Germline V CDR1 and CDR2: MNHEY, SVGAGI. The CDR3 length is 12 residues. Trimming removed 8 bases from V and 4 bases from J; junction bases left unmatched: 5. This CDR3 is CASSLQGYEQYF. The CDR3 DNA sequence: TGTGCCAGCTCTCTACAGGGGTACGAGCAGTACTTC.

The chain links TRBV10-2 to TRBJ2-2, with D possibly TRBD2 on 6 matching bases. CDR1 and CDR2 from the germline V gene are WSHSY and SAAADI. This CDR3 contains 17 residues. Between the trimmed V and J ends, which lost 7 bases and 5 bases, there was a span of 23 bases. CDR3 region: CASIHHDIYRETGELFF. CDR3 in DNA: TGCGCCAGCATTCACCACGACATTTACCGGGAGACCGGGGAGCTGTTTTTT.